A single sample is the source of the 24 T cell receptor beta chains below, sequenced in a study of blood T cell repertoires in COVID-19 (dated by TCRdb to the early 2020s). The protocol used for the library was the immunoSEQ multiplex PCR assay. TCRdb carries this immuneACCESS record with in-frame sequences only. Its versions omit some clonotypes, under half of them owing to an unresolved V gene in the studies checked, with the rest unexplained. For this sample the table gives 110,000 to 150,000 clones, of which more than 65% were detected only once. The biggest ten clones account for 10% to 13% of the sample. Sequencing was done on a sample of peripheral blood. These TCRs come from a man aged 55-75 years with active or convalescent COVID-19.

The chain recombines TRBV6-5 with TRBJ1-6; TRBD1 matches at 7 bases. CDR1 and CDR2 (germline): MNHEY, SVGAGI. The V gene end was trimmed by 7 bases and the J gene end by 10 bases; junction bases not matched to a gene: 10. The CDR3 totals 14 residues. The CDR3 bases are TGTGCCAGCATCGAAAGGGGGCGCGGGTCACCCCTCCACTTT. It codes for CASIERGRGSPLHF.

This clone was detected once. This chain joins TRBV10-2 and TRBJ2-5; the match to TRBD2 covers 10 bases. Losses at the gene ends were 2 bases for V and 4 bases for J; bases not matched to a gene: 4. CDR1 is WSHSY and CDR2 is SAAADI in the germline V gene. This CDR3 is 15 amino acids long. This CDR3 reads CASSELAGVGETQYF. The CDR3 DNA follows: TGCGCCAGCAGTGAGCTAGCGGGAGTGGGAGAGACCCAGTACTTC.

The chain recombines TRBV7-8 with TRBJ1-1, with D perhaps matching TRBD1 (5 bases). Germline-derived CDR1 and CDR2 are SGHVS and FQNEAQ. This CDR3 spans 14 amino acids. V dropped 4 bases and J dropped 3 bases, with 12 bases sitting between them. The CDR3 nucleotides read TGTGCCAGCAGCTGGGAGGGGTGGGACACTGAAGCTTTCTTT. It yields the protein CASSWEGWDTEAFF. The full variable domain, rest sourced from reference TRBV7-8 and TRBJ1-1, is GAGVSQSPRYKVAKRGQDVALRCDPISGHVSLFWYQQALGQGPEFLTYFQNEAQLDKSGLPSDRFFAERPEGSVSTLKIQRTQQEDSAVYLCASSWEGWDTEAFFGQGTRLTVV.

CDR3 bases: TGTGCCAGCAGCTCGCGAGTCGGTGAAGCTTTCTTT. It codes for CASSSRVGEAFF. The gene calls are TRBV5-5 and TRBJ1-1, with D uncertain. The CDR3 runs 12 residues. The V gene lost 3 bases and the J gene lost 7 bases, with 10 bases spanning the gap. Germline CDR1 reads SGHKS; CDR2 reads YYEKEE (reference sequence). Full variable domain (missing parts from reference TRBV5-5 and TRBJ1-1): DAGVTQSPTHLIKTRGQQVTLRCSPISGHKSVSWYQQVLGQGPQFIFQYYEKEERGRGNFPDRFSARQFPNYSSELNVNALLLGDSALYLCASSSRVGEAFFGQGTRLTVV.

The J gene is TRBJ2-4, the V gene TRBV6-2 or TRBV6-3; D perhaps matches TRBD1 (6 bases). The germline V gene encodes CDR1 MNHEY and CDR2 SVGEGT. This CDR3 region has 14 residues. The V and J ends lost 0 bases and 3 bases respectively, with 6 bases between them. CDR3 protein: CASSYSDSKNIQYF. In DNA, the CDR3 is TGTGCCAGCAGTTACTCGGACAGCAAAAACATTCAGTACTTC.

The CDR3 loop is CATSRDRGSYEQYF. The DNA for the CDR3 is TGTGCCACCAGCAGAGATAGGGGTTCCTACGAGCAGTACTTC. This rearrangement joins TRBV15 to TRBJ2-7; TRBD1 is a possible D gene (5 bases). Germline V gene data show CDR1 as LNHNV and CDR2 as YYDKDF (reference sequence). CDR3 length: 14 amino acids. Trimming removed 0 bases from V and 1 base from J, with 7 bases in between.

As for this clone: An end of the junction differs from the germline gene, which may be a read error. V usage is TRBV7-7 and J usage is TRBJ2-2; 8 bases agree with TRBD1. The CDR3 is 15 amino acids. CDR1 SSHAT and CDR2 FNYEAQ come from the germline V gene (reference sequence). CDR3 nucleotide sequence: TGTGCTAGCAGACGGTCAGGGGGCAACACCGGGGAGCTGTTTTTT. Its translation is CASRRSGGNTGELFF.

This clone was picked up one time. This chain links TRBV9 with TRBJ2-5, with D possibly being TRBD2 (6 bases). CDR1 SGDLS and CDR2 YYNGEE come from the germline V gene. Trimming took off 3 bases at V and 5 bases at J, with 20 bases between the two ends. CDR3 length equals 16 residues. The CDR3 region is CASSANARAGLETQYF. The CDR3 DNA sequence: TGTGCCAGCAGCGCCAACGCAAGAGCGGGTCTGGAGACCCAGTACTTC.

V is TRBV10-3 and J is TRBJ2-3; 10 bases match TRBD2. The CDR3 spans 17 residues. CDR1 and CDR2 from the germline V gene are ENHRY and SYGVKD. V lost 4 bases to trimming and J lost 5 bases; unmatched junction nucleotides: 12. DNA for the CDR3: TGTGCCATCAGTGGAAGCGGTGCTAGCGGGAGTATAGATACGCAGTATTTT. Translated, it gives CAISGSGASGSIDTQYF.

The rearrangement joins TRBV27 to TRBJ1-4; 7 bases align to TRBD1. The J segment lost 4 bases and the V segment lost 1 base, leaving 3 bases of the junction unmatched. Germline loops: CDR1 MNHEY, CDR2 SMNVEV (reference sequence). The CDR3 totals 15 residues. The CDR3 DNA reads as TGTGCCAGCAGTTTATTGGGACAGTTTAATGAAAAACTGTTTTTT. Amino acid sequence: CASSLLGQFNEKLFF.

This clone was observed a few times. V usage is TRBV11-2 and J usage is TRBJ1-2; no clear D gene. CDR1 SGHAT and CDR2 FQNNGV come from the germline V gene. V was cut by 1 base and J by 4 bases, with 13 bases left in between. CDR3 size: 15 residues. CDR3 sequence (DNA): TGTGCCAGCAGCTTAGGTGCGTCCGGGAGCTATGGCTACACCTTC. Protein: CASSLGASGSYGYTF.

In this sample, this clone turned up once. V and J are TRBV5-1 and TRBJ2-1; 13 bases align to TRBD2. V lost 6 bases to trimming and J lost 7 bases; unmatched junction nucleotides: 19. Germline loops: CDR1 SGHRS, CDR2 YFSETQ. The CDR3 loop spans 19 amino acids. DNA for the CDR3: TGCGCCAGCAACTGGGGGACAGGGGGAGGACTAGCGGGAGTTAATGAGCAGTTCTTC. Translated, it gives CASNWGTGGGLAGVNEQFF.

The chain is built from TRBV29-1 and TRBJ1-1, with 7 bases matching TRBD1. Trimming removed 3 bases from V and 5 bases from J; junction bases left unmatched: 6. Germline assignment: CDR1 SQVTM and CDR2 ANQGSEA. The CDR3 spans 13 residues. CDR3 sequence reads: CSVEEGANTEAFF. CDR3 nucleotide sequence: TGCAGCGTTGAGGAGGGGGCGAATACTGAAGCTTTCTTT.

The chain is built from TRBV28 and TRBJ1-2; 10 nucleotides line up with TRBD1. Germline CDR1 MDHEN, CDR2 SYDVKM. The ends lost 6 bases at V and 2 bases at J; junction bases unmatched: 6. The CDR3 is 15 amino acids. The CDR3 here is CASRSPTGGNYGYTF. The CDR3 DNA reads TGTGCCAGCAGGTCCCCGACAGGGGGCAACTATGGCTACACCTTC.

The chain couples TRBV11-2 to TRBJ1-2; 7 nucleotides align to TRBD1. V was pared by 0 bases and J by 3 bases, with 4 bases of the junction left unmatched. This CDR3 region has 15 residues. The V gene's germline CDR1 is SGHAT and CDR2 FQNNGV. CDR3 residues: CASSLDRGQYYGYTF. CDR3 sequence (DNA): TGTGCCAGCAGCTTAGATCGGGGACAGTACTATGGCTACACCTTC. Together with reference TRBV11-2 and TRBJ1-2, the CDR3 gives the full variable domain: EAGVAQSPRYKIIEKRQSVAFWCNPISGHATLYWYQQILGQGPKLLIQFQNNGVVDDSQLPKDRFSAERLKGVDSTLKIQPAKLEDSAVYLCASSLDRGQYYGYTFGSGTRLTVV.

The CDR3 protein is CASSEQGRNIQYF. In DNA, the CDR3 is TGTGCCAGCAGTGAACAGGGAAGAAACATTCAGTACTTC. V gene TRBV6-1 combines with J gene TRBJ2-4, with D possibly being TRBD1 (5 bases). The CDR3 runs 13 residues. Germline V gene lookup returns CDR1 MNHNS and CDR2 SASEGT. V gave up 2 bases and J gave up 6 bases, with 8 bases separating them.

The chain couples TRBV5-1 to TRBJ1-2; the match to TRBD1 covers 7 bases. Unmatched junction bases numbered 10, after V lost 5 bases and J lost 0 bases. CDR1 is SGHRS, CDR2 YFSETQ, per germline. This CDR3 comprises 16 residues. The CDR3: CASSPSRQGANYGYTF. For the CDR3, the DNA is TGCGCCAGCAGTCCAAGCCGACAGGGAGCTAACTATGGCTACACCTTC.

The chain employs TRBV7-6 and TRBJ2-5; TRBD2 matches at 13 bases. Germline V gene data show CDR1 as SGHVS and CDR2 as FNYEAQ. The junction had 13 bases not matched to a gene; V was cut back by 4 bases and J by 5 bases. The CDR3 sequence is 18 residues long. CDR3 nucleotide sequence: TGTGCCAGCAGCTCGCCCGGACTAGCGGGGGCGGTGTGGGAGACCCAGTACTTC. Encoded protein: CASSSPGLAGAVWETQYF.

This chain joins TRBV29-1 and TRBJ2-5; TRBD2 is a possible D gene (6 bases). Germline CDR1 SQVTM, CDR2 ANQGSEA. Trimming pared 3 bases from V and 2 bases from J, leaving 19 bases between. The CDR3 length is 16 residues. CDR3 DNA sequence: TGCAGCGTTGAGAGGAGGCCGGGAGAGTGGCAAGAGACCCAGTACTTC. Residues: CSVERRPGEWQETQYF.

V is TRBV12-2 and J is TRBJ2-2; the D segment call TRBD1 is taken from the table without a DNA check. TRBV12-2 is designated a pseudogene. The CDR3 totals 17 residues. CDR3 coding DNA: TGTGCAAGTCGCTTAGATACAGGGGGGACCTTCGCCGGGGAGCTGTTTTTT. This translates into CASRLDTGGTFAGELFF.

The chain has TRBV5-1 and TRBJ1-2; no reliable D call. Germline lookup yields CDR1 SGHRS and CDR2 YFSETQ. Trimming removed 4 bases at V and 8 bases at J, with 18 bases between. The CDR3 loop spans 14 amino acids. CDR3 loop: CASSHNKGPGGYTF. In DNA, the CDR3 is TGCGCCAGCAGCCACAACAAGGGCCCGGGGGGCTACACCTTC.

This clone was detected only a few times. The V gene is TRBV13, the J gene TRBJ2-3; 10 bases are a match to TRBD1. The CDR3 spans 15 residues. The V segment lost 2 bases and the J segment 4 bases; nucleotides outside the gene matches: 3. The V gene's germline CDR1 is PRHDT and CDR2 FYEKMQ (reference sequence). The CDR3 DNA reads TGTGCCAGCAGCTTATGGGACAGGGGATCAGATACGCAGTATTTT. Translated: CASSLWDRGSDTQYF. Variable domain in full (rest from reference TRBV13 and TRBJ2-3): AAGVIQSPRHLIKEKRETATLKCYPIPRHDTVYWYQQGPGQDPQFLISFYEKMQSDKGSIPDRFSAQQFSDYHSELNMSSLELGDSALYFCASSLWDRGSDTQYFGPGTRLTVL.

The table lists this clone with a count of one. DNA for the CDR3: TGTGCCAGCAGCTCGCCGGGACTAGCGGGAATCTACGAGCAGTACGTC. Amino acid sequence: CASSSPGLAGIYEQYV. The V and J genes are TRBV7-2 and TRBJ2-7; 13 nucleotides line up with TRBD2. The CDR3 is 16 residues long. V shed 4 bases, J shed 3 bases, and the junction held 6 bases outside the gene matches. CDR1 and CDR2 (germline): SGHTA, FQGNSA.

V and J are TRBV24-1 and TRBJ2-1; D possibly corresponds to TRBD2 (5 bases). The CDR3 covers 15 residues. The germline V gene encodes CDR1 KGHDR and CDR2 SFDVKD. Trimming pared 6 bases from V and 0 bases from J, leaving 11 bases between. CDR3 nucleotides: TGTGCCACCAGTCAAACTAGAGACTCCTACAATGAGCAGTTCTTC. This translates into CATSQTRDSYNEQFF.